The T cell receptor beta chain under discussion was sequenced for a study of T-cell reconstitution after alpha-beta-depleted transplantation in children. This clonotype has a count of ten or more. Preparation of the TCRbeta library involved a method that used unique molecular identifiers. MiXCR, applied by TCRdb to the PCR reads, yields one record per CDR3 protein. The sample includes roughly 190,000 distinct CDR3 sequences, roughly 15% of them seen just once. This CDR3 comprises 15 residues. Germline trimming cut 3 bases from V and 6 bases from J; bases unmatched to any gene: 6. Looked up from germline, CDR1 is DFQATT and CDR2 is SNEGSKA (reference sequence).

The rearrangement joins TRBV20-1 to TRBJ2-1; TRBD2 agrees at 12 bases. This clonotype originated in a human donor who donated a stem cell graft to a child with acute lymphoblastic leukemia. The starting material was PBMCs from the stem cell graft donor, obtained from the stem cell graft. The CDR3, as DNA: TGCAGTGCTAGTTTCCTAGCGGGAGGGTTCAATGAGCAGTTCTTC. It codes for CSASFLAGGFNEQFF.